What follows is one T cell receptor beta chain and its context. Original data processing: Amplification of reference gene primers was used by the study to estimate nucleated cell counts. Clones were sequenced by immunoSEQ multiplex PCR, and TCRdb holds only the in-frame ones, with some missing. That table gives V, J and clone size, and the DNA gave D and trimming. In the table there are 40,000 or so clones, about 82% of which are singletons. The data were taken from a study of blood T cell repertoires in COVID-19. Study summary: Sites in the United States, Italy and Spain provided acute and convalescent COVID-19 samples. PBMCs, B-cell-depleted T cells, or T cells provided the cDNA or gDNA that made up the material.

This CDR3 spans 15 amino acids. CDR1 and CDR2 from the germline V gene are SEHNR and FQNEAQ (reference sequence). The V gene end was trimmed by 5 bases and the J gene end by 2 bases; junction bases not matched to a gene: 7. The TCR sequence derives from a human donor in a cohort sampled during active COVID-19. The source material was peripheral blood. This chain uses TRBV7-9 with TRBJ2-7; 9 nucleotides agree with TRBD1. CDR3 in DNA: TGTGCCAGCAGCCCTTACAGGGGGCGCCCCTACGAGCAGTACTTC. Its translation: CASSPYRGRPYEQYF.